This TCR beta chain comes out of a study of identical twins. TCRdb independently ran MiXCR on the 5' RACE reads; one entry per CDR3 protein. This table has around 250,000 distinct CDR3 sequences, 10% to 15% appearing once. The ends were cut back, 5 bases at V and 3 bases at J, with 14 bases in the middle. The CDR3 has 14 amino acids. The data were also submitted as part of a second study, on yellow fever vaccine responses in identical twins.

The sample consisted of memory (CD45RO+) T cells sorted from blood. The clonotype comes from a woman between 18 and 30 years old in good health. The rearrangement joins TRBV12-3 or TRBV12-4 to TRBJ2-7; tentative D call: TRBD2 (5 bases). Here the CDR3 DNA reads TGTGCCAGCAGTCCACACGGACTGGTCTACGAGCAGTACTTC. This gives the protein CASSPHGLVYEQYF.